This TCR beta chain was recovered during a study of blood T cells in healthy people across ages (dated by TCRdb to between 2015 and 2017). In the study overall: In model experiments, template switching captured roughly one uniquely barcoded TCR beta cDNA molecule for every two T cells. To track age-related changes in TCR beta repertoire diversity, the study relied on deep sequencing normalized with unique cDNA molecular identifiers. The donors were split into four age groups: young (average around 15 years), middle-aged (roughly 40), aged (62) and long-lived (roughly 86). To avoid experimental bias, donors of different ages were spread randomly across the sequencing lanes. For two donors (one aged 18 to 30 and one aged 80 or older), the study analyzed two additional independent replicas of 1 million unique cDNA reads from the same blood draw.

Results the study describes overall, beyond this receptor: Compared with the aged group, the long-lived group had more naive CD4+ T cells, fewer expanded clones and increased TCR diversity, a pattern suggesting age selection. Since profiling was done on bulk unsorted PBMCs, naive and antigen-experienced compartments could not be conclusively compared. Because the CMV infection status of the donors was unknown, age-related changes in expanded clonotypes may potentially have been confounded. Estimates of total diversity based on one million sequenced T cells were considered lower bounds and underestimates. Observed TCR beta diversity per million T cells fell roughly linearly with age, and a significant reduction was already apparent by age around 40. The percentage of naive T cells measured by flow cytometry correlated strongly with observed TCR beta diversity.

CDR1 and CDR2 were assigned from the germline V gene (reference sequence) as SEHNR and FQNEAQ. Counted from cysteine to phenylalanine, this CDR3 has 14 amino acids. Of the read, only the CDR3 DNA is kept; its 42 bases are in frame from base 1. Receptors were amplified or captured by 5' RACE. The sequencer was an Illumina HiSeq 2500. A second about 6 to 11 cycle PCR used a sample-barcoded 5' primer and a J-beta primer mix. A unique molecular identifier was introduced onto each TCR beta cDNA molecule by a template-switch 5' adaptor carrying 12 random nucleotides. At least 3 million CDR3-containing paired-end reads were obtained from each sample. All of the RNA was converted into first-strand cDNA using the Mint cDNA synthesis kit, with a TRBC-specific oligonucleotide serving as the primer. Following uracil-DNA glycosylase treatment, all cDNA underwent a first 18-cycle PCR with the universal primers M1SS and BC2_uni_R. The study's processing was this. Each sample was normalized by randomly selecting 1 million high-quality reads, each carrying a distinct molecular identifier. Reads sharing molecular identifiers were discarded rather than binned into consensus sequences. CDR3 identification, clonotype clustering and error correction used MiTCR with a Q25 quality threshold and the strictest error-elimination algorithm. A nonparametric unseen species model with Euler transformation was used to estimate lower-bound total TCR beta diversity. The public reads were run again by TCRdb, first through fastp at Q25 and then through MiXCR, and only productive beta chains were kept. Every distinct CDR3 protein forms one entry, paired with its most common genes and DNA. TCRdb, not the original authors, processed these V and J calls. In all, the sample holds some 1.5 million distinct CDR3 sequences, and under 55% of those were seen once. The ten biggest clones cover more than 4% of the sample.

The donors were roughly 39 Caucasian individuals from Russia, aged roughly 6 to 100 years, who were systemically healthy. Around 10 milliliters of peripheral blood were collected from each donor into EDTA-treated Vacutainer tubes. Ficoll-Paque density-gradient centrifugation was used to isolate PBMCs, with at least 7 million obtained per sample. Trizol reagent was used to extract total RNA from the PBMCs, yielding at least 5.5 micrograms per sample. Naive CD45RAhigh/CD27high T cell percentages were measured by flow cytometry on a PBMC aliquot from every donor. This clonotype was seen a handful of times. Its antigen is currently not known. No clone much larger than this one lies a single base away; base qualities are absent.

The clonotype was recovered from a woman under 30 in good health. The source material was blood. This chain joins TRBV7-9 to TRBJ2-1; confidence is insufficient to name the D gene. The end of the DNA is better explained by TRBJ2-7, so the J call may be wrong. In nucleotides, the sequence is TGTGCCAGCAGCTCTACCCTCTCCTACAATGAGCAGTACTTC. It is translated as CASSSTLSYNEQYF.